This TCR beta chain was sequenced in a study of T cell responses to AZD1222 COVID-19 vaccine. Study-level points and caveats: There were mostly white British donors and more females than males, and clonal diversity was possibly underestimated. The repertoires were collected only after the peak T cell response.

Sequencing used immunoSEQ multiplex PCR; TCRdb keeps in-frame clones, though not all of them. Of just under 75,000 clones listed, around 80% are singletons. This clone has just one count. The antigen is undetermined. The CDR3 has 13 residues. CDR1 and CDR2 from the germline V gene are SQVTM and ANQGSEA. V dropped 7 bases and J dropped 6; count of bases not matched to a gene: 6. The V call is TRBV29-1, the J call TRBJ2-1; 10 nucleotides match TRBD2. The TCR originated in an adult who received the AZD1222 COVID-19 vaccine. The input for sequencing was peripheral blood, taken 28 days after the second AZD1222 dose. As DNA, the CDR3 is TGCAGCGGGAGCGGGAGGGCCGTCAATGAGCAGTTCTTC. As protein: CSGSGRAVNEQFF.